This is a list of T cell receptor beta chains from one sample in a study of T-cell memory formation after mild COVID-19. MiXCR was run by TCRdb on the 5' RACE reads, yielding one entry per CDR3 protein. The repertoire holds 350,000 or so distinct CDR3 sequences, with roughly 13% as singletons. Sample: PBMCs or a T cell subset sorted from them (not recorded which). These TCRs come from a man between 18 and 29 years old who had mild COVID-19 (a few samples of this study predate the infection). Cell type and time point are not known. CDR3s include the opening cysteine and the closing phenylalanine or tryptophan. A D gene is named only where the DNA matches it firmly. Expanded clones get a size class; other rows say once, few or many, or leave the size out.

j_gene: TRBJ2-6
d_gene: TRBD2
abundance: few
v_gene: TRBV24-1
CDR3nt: TGTGCCACCGGAAAACAAGCCTGGGAGGGATGGTCTGGGGCCAACGTCCTGACTTTC
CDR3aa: CATGKQAWEGWSGANVLTF

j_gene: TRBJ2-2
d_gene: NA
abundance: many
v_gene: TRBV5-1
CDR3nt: TGCGCCAGCAAGGGGACGAACACCGGGGAGCTGTTTTTT
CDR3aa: CASKGTNTGELFF

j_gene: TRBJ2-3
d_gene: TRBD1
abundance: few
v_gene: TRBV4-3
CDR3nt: TGCGCCAGCAGCCCCCGACAGGGTTTGGATACGCAGTATTTT
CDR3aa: CASSPRQGLDTQYF

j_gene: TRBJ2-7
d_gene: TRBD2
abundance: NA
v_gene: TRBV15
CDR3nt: TGTGCCACCAGCGGAGGACTAGCGGGGGGTTCCTACGAGCAGTACTTC
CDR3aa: CATSGGLAGGSYEQYF

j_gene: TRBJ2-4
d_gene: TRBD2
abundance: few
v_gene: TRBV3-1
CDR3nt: TGTGCCAGCAGCCACGCTAGCGGGGGGGACAAAAACATTCAGTACTTC
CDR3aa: CASSHASGGDKNIQYF

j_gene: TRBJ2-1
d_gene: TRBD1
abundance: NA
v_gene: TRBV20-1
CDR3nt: TGCAGTGCTACTCGGACAGGCTACAATGAGCAGTTCTTC
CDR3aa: CSATRTGYNEQFF

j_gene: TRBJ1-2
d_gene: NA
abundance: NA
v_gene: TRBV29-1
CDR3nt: TGCAGCGTTGAATATGGAGCTAACTATGGCTACACCTTC
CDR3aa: CSVEYGANYGYTF

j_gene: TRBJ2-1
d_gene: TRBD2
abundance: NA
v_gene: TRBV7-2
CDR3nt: TGTGCCAGCAGCTACCTATCCGGGACTAGCGGACCGAGGCGTGTCAATGAGCAGTTCTTC
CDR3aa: CASSYLSGTSGPRRVNEQFF

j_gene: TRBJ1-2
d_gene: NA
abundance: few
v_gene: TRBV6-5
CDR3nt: TGTGCCAGCAGTTATAGGACAGAAAACTATGGCTACACCTTC
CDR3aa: CASSYRTENYGYTF

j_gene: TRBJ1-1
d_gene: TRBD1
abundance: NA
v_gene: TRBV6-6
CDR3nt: TGTGCCAGCAGTTACGGGGGACAGGGCGGTACTTTCTTT
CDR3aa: CASSYGGQGGTFF

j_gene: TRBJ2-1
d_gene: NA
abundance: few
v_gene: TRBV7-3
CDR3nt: TGTGCCAGCAGCTTCGGCGGGGAATACAATGAGCAGTTCTTC
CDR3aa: CASSFGGEYNEQFF

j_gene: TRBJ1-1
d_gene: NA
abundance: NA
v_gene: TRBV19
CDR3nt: TGTGCCAGTAGTTCCTTCGAGGGGACTGAAGCTTTCTTT
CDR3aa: CASSSFEGTEAFF

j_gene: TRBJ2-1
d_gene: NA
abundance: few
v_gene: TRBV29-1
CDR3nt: TGCAGCGTTCCAAACCGGGCTAGCTCCTACAATGAGCAGTTCTTC
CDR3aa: CSVPNRASSYNEQFF

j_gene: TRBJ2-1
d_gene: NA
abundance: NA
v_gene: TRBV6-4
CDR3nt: TGTGCCAGCAGCTCTAAATTGTACGAGCAGTTCTTC
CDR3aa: CASSSKLYEQFF

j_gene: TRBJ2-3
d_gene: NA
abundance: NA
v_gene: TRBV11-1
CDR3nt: TGTGCCAGCAGTTCCCGGACATCCAGCACAGATACGCAGTATTTT
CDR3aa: CASSSRTSSTDTQYF

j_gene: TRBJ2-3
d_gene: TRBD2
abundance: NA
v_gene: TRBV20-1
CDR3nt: TGCAGTGCTAGAGGGACTAGCGGGAGCACAGATACGCAGTATTTT
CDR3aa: CSARGTSGSTDTQYF

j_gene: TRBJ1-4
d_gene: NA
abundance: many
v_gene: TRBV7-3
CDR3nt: TGTGCCAGCAGCGGTAACAGCGCAACTAATGAAAAACTGTTTTTT
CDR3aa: CASSGNSATNEKLFF

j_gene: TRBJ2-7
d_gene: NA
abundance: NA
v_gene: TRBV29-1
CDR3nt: TGCAGCGTTGGGAAGGAGCGCGGAGACCACTACGAGCAGTACTTC
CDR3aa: CSVGKERGDHYEQYF

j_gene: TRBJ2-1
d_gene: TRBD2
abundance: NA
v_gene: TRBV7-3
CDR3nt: TGTGCCAGCAGCTTAACGTCTAGCGGCTACAATGAGCAGTTCTTC
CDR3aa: CASSLTSSGYNEQFF

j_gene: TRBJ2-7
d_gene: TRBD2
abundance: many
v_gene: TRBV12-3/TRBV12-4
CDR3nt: TGTGCCAGCAGACAACCGGGACTAGGCGAGCAGTACTTC
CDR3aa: CASRQPGLGEQYF

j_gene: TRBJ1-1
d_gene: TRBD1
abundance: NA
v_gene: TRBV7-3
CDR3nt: TGTGCCAGCAGCCCGGACAGGGACGCTGAAGCTTTCTTT
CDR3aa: CASSPDRDAEAFF

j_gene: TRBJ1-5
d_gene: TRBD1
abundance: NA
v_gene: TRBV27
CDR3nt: TGTGCCAGCAGTCTAGTTGGACAGGGGATTAGCAATCAGCCCCAGCATTTT
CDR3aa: CASSLVGQGISNQPQHF

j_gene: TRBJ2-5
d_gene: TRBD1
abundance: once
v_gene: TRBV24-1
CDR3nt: TGTGCCACCAGTGGAATACAGGGGACCCAAGAGACCCAGTACTTC
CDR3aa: CATSGIQGTQETQYF

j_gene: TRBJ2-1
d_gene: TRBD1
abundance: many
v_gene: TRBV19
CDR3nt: TGTGCCAGTAGTACTCGACAGGGGGATGAGCAGTTCTTC
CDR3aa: CASSTRQGDEQFF

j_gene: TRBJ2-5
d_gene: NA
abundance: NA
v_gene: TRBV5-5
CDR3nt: TGTGCCAGCAGCTTGGAGGCTTACCCGGATTACTTC
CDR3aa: CASSLEAYPDYF

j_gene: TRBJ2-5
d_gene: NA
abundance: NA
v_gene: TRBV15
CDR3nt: TGTGCCACCAGCGGAGCCGGACAGCCCCAAGAGACCCAGTACTTC
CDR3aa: CATSGAGQPQETQYF

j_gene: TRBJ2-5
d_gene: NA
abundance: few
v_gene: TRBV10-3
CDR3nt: TGTGCCATCAAGGGGACGGCCCAAGAGACCCAGTACTTC
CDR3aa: CAIKGTAQETQYF

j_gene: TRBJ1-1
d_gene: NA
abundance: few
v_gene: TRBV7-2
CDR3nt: TGTGCCAGCAGTTCTGCCCCAGGGATTACTGAAGCTTTCTTT
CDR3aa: CASSSAPGITEAFF

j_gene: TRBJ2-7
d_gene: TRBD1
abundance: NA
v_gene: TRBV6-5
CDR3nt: TGTGCCAGCAGTTGGGGAATCCAGGGACAGGGGAACGAGCAGTACTTC
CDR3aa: CASSWGIQGQGNEQYF

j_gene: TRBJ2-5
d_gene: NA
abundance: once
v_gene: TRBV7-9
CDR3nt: TGTGCCGGCGGGGAGAATCAAGAGACCCAGTACTTC
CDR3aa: CAGGENQETQYF

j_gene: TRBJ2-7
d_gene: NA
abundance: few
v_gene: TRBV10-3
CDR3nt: TGTGCCATCAGTGAGTCGGGGCTTTACGAGCAGTACTTC
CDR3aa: CAISESGLYEQYF

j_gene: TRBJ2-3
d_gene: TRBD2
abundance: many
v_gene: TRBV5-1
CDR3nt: TGCGCCAGCAGCCCGACCTCTAGCGGGGAGCTTCAAGATACGCAGTATTTT
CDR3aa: CASSPTSSGELQDTQYF

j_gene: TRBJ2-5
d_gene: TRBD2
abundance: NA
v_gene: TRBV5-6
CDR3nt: TGTGCCAGCAGCTTATTCGGAGCGGGGGGGCGCCCGGAGACCCAGTACTTC
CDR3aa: CASSLFGAGGRPETQYF

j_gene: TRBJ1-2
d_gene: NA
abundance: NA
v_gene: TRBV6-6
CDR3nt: TGTGCCAGCAAGGGACAAATTGGCTACACCTTC
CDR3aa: CASKGQIGYTF

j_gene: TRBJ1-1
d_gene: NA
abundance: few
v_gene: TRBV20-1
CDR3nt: TGCAGTGCTACTAGGACAGACACTGAAGCTTTCTTT
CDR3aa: CSATRTDTEAFF

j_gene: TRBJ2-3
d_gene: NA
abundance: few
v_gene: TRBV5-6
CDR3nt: TGTGCCAGCAGCGAGGTGGTGGGCGAGCAGTATTTT
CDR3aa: CASSEVVGEQYF

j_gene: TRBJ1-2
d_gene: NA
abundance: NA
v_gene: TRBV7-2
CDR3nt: TGTGCCAGCAGCCGAGGTCAGGGGATCGGGCAAAACTATGGCTACACCTTC
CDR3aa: CASSRGQGIGQNYGYTF

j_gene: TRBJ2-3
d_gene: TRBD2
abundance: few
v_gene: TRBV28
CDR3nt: TGTGCCAGCAGTCCCACGGGGGGGGGTCCCGCAACTGATACGCAGTATTTT
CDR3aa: CASSPTGGGPATDTQYF

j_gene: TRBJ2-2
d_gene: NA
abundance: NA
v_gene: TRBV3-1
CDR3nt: TGTGCCAGCAGCCAGGGGTTCGGGGGGCTCGACACCGGGGAGCTGTTTTTT
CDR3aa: CASSQGFGGLDTGELFF

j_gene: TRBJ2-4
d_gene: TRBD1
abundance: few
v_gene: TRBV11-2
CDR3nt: TGTGCCAGCAGCCCGACAGGGGTTTCGTCGGTTCCCGGAGTAAACATTCAGTACTTC
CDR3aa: CASSPTGVSSVPGVNIQYF

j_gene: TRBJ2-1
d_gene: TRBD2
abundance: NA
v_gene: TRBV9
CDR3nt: TGTGCCAGTAGCGGGGGAGCGGCTGAGCAGTTCTTC
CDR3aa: CASSGGAAEQFF

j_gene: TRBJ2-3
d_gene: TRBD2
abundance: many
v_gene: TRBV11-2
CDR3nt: TGTGCCAGCAGCCGGACTAGCGGGACAGATACGCAGTATTTT
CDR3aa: CASSRTSGTDTQYF